This TCR beta chain was found in a study of blood T cell repertoires in COVID-19. As for the study in general: Both acute and convalescent COVID-19 samples were obtained from the United States, Italy and Spain.

This clone has more than one count but fewer than ten. V was pared by 7 bases and J by 5 bases, with 17 bases between. CDR3 size: 13 residues. Looked up from germline, CDR1 is SQVTM and CDR2 is ANQGSEA. Profiled with immunoSEQ multiplex PCR; TCRdb holds only in-frame clones, not every one. The table lists approximately 50,000 clones, 77% of them singletons, with about 39% in the top ten. This sequence was found in a man between 70 and 80 years old with active or convalescent COVID-19. The sample was peripheral blood. The gene calls are TRBV29-1 and TRBJ1-1, with a weak D call TRBD1 (5 bases). CDR3 DNA: TGCAGCGCCGGGGACTCTTTGAGGACTGAAGCTTTCTTT. Translation: CSAGDSLRTEAFF.